The source of this TCR beta chain is a study of T cell responses to AZD1222 COVID-19 vaccine. The V gene lost 5 bases and the J gene lost 1 base, with 6 bases spanning the gap. The germline V gene encodes CDR1 GTSNPN and CDR2 SVGIG (reference sequence). The CDR3 contains 13 residues. Overall study results and limits: Repertoire sampling was restricted to post-peak T cell response timepoints.

The assay was immunoSEQ multiplex PCR, and TCRdb's table has in-frame clones only and misses some. In the table there are about 100,000 clones, 85% to 90% of which are singletons. This clone was observed once. Its antigen is undetermined. This TCR derives from an adult in good health. The J gene is TRBJ2-6, the V gene TRBV30; D call uncertain. The input for sequencing was peripheral blood, taken on day 0 of AZD1222 vaccination. Here the CDR3 DNA reads TGTGCCTGGGGATTATCTGGGGCCAACGTCCTGACTTTC. Its protein product is CAWGLSGANVLTF.